Listed here is a single T cell receptor beta chain. Its antigen is undetermined. Sequence at one end of the junction differs from germline and may be a read error. This record belongs to a study of tumor-infiltrating lymphocytes in primary liver carcinoma. Overall study: Sequencing of the samples generated roughly 3.5 to 7.13 million productive TCRbeta reads, with similar yields across tissue types. Study results and limitations: Tumors significantly exceeded blood in top-250-clone fraction (p = 0.039).

Germline-derived CDR1 and CDR2 are SGHDT and YYEEEE. There are 15 residues in the CDR3. TCR beta cDNA came from about 450 ng total RNA, primed with a constant-region primer. Employing slightly modified ARM-PCR, three nested multiplex PCR rounds were run, and these gave rise to the TCR beta libraries. Rounds one and two of PCR, each of 10 cycles, were primed with TRBV1-TRBV30 forward primers and a C-beta reverse primer. TCRdb re-called the multiplex PCR reads with MiXCR, one entry per CDR3 protein. Found here are about 120,000 distinct CDR3 sequences, about 68% of them singletons; the top ten hold roughly a tenth. Unsorted bulk tissue of about 19-33 mg yielded co-extracted RNA and DNA. Patients underwent resection of primary liver carcinoma.

Sequenced input: liver tumor tissue from sampling region 1. This sample's subset: tumor region T1, superior pole. The chain couples TRBV5-6 to TRBJ2-7; a possible D gene is TRBD1 (5 bases). The receptor was derived from a woman in her fifties or sixties with primary liver carcinoma and hepatitis B virus infection. CDR3 in DNA: TGTGACAGCAGAACTTTCCAGGGCACGTCCTACGAGCAGTACTTC. Translating gives CDSRTFQGTSYEQYF.